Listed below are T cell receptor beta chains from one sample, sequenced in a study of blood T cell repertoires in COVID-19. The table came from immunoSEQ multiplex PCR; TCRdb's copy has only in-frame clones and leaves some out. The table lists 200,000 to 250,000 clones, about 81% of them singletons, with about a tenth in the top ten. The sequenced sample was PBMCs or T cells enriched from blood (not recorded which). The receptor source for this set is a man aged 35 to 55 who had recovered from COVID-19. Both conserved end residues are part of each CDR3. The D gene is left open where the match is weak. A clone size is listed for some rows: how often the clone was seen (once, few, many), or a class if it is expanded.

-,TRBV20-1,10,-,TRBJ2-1,TGCAGTGCTACAAACAATGAGCAGTTCTTC,CSATNNEQFF
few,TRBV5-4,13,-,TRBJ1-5,TGTGCCAGCAGCTTTGGAGAAGGTCAGCCCCAGCATTTT,CASSFGEGQPQHF
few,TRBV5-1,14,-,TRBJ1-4,TGCGCCAGCAGCTTCAGGGAAGGGAATGAAAAACTGTTTTTT,CASSFREGNEKLFF
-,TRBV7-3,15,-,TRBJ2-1,TGTGCCAGCAGCTTATCAAAGGGGCCCTACAATGAGCAGTTCTTC,CASSLSKGPYNEQFF
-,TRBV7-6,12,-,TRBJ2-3,TGTGCCAGCAGCTCAGGGCGAGATACGCAGTATTTT,CASSSGRDTQYF
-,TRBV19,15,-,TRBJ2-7,TGTGCCAGTAGCCCCGACACAGTAAGCTCCTACGAGCAGTACTTC,CASSPDTVSSYEQYF
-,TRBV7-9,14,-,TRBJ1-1,TGTGCCAGCAGCTTATACAGCACGAACACTGAAGCTTTCTTT,CASSLYSTNTEAFF
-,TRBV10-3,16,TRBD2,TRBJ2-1,TGTGCCATCAGTGAGGGGCGGGGGGGAATCTACAATGAGCAGTTCTTC,CAISEGRGGIYNEQFF
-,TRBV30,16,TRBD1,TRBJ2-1,TGTGCCCGAAATAAAGGGACAGCTTCGCGTTACAATGAGCAGTTCTTC,CARNKGTASRYNEQFF
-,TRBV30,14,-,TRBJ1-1,TGTGCCTGGAGCCTTGGACACCCGAACACTGAAGCTTTCTTT,CAWSLGHPNTEAFF
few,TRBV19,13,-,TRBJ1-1,TGTGCCAGTAGTATATCGGGGAACACTGAAGCTTTCTTT,CASSISGNTEAFF
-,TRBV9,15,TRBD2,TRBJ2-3,TGTGCCACGGGGGGGGCGCGGGGCCCCACAGATACGCAGTATTTT,CATGGARGPTDTQYF
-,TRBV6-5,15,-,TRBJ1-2,TGTGCCAGCAGTTACTTCCAGGGTGATAACTATGGCTACACCTTC,CASSYFQGDNYGYTF
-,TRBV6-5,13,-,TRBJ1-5,TGTGCCAGCAGTTACCGGGGCAATCAGCCCCAGCATTTT,CASSYRGNQPQHF
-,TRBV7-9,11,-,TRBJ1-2,TGTGCCAGCAGTAATAACTATGGCTACACCTTC,CASSNNYGYTF
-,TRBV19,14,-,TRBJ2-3,TGTGCCAGTAGTAAACAGGGTGGCACAGATACGCAGTATTTT,CASSKQGGTDTQYF
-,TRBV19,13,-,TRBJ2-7,TGTGCCGAAAATACCAAGGACAGATCCGAGCAGTACTTC,CAENTKDRSEQYF
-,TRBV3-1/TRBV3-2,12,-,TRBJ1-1,TGTGCCAGCAGCCCCTCCTACGCTGAAGCTTTCTTT,CASSPSYAEAFF
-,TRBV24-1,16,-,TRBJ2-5,TGTGCCACCAGTGATCCCCCATCTAGCGCCCAAGAGACCCAGTACTTC,CATSDPPSSAQETQYF
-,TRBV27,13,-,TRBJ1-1,TGTGCCAGCAGTCCATACAGAGGGACTGAAGCTTTCTTT,CASSPYRGTEAFF
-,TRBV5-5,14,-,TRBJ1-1,TGTGCCAGCAGCTTGGTTCAGGGGAACACTGAAGCTTTCTTT,CASSLVQGNTEAFF
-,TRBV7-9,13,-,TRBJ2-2,TGTGCCAGCAGCTTAGGGACAGTCGGGGAGCTGTTTTTT,CASSLGTVGELFF
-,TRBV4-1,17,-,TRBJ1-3,TGCGCCAGCAGCCAAGTAATTAGGGCGGGGGCTGGAAACACCATATATTTT,CASSQVIRAGAGNTIYF
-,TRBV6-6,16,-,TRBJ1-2,TGTGCCAGCAGCCCCCGCGACAGGCCGACTAACTATGGCTACACCTTC,CASSPRDRPTNYGYTF
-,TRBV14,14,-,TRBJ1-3,TGTGCCAGCAGCCAAGGAGGGAAAGGAAACACCATATATTTT,CASSQGGKGNTIYF
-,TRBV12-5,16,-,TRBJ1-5,TGTGCTAGTGGTTTGGTACGAGGGCGAGATAATCAGCCCCAGCATTTT,CASGLVRGRDNQPQHF
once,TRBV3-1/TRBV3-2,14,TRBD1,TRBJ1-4,TGTGCCAGCAGCCCGACAGGGATAGGTGAAAAACTGTTTTTT,CASSPTGIGEKLFF
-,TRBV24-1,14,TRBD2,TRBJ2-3,TGTGCCACCAGCCGGGGGGGGTCCACAGATACGCAGTATTTT,CATSRGGSTDTQYF
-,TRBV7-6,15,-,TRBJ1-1,TGTGCCAGCAGCTTAACTGGAGGAATGAACACTGAAGCTTTCTTT,CASSLTGGMNTEAFF
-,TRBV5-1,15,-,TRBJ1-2,TGCGCCAGCAGCTTGGAGGCAGGACTCACTGGCGGCTACACCTTC,CASSLEAGLTGGYTF
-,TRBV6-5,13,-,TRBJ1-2,TGTGCCAGCGAACAGGCATTTAACTATGGCTACACCTTC,CASEQAFNYGYTF
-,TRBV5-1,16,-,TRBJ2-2,TGCGCCAGCCGCGAGCTGGGGAGTCCTAACACCGGGGAGCTGTTTTTT,CASRELGSPNTGELFF